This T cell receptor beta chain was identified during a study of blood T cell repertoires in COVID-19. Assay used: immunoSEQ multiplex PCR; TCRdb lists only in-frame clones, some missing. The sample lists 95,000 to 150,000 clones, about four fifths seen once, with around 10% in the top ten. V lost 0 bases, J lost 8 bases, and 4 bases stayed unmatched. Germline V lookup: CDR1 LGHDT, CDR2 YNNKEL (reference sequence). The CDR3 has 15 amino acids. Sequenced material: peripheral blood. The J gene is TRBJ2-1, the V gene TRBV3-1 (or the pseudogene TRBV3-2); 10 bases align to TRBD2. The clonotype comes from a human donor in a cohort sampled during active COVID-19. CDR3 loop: CASSQEGLAPYEQFF. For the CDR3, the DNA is TGTGCCAGCAGCCAAGAGGGACTAGCGCCTTATGAGCAGTTCTTC.